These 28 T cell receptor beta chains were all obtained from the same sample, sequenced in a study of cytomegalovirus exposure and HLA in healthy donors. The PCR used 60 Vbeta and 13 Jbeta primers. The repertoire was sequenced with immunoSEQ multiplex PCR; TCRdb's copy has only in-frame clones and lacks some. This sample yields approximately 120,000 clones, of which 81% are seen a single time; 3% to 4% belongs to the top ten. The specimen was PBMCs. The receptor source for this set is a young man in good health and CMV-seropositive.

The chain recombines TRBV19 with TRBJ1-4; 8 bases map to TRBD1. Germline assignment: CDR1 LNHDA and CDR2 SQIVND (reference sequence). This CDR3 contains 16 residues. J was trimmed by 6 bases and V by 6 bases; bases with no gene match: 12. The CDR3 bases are TGTGCCAGTAGCCGAGCGGAGACAGGGGTGGATGAAAAACTGTTTTTT. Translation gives CASSRAETGVDEKLFF. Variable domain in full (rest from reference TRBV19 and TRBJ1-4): DGGITQSPKYLFRKEGQNVTLSCEQNLNHDAMYWYRQDPGQGLRLIYYSQIVNDFQKGDIAEGYSVSREKKESFPLTVTSAQKNPTAFYLCASSRAETGVDEKLFFGSGTQLSVL.

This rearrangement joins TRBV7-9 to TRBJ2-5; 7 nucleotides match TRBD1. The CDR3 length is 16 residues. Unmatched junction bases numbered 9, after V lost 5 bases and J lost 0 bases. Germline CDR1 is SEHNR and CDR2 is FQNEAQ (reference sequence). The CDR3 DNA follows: TGTGCCAGCAGCCCGCCTTTGGGACAGAACCAAGAGACCCAGTACTTC. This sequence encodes CASSPPLGQNQETQYF.

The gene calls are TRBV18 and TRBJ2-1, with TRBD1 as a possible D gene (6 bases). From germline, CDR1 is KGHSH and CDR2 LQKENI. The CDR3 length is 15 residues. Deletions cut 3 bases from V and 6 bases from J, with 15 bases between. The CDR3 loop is CASSPTLGAFNEQFF. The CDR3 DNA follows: TGTGCCAGCTCACCGACACTGGGGGCCTTCAATGAGCAGTTCTTC.

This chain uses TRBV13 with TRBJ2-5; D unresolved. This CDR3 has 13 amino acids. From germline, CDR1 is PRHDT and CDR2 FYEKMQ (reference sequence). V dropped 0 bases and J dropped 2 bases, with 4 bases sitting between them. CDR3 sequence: CASSLGRQETQYF. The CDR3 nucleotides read TGTGCCAGCAGCTTAGGCAGACAAGAGACCCAGTACTTC.

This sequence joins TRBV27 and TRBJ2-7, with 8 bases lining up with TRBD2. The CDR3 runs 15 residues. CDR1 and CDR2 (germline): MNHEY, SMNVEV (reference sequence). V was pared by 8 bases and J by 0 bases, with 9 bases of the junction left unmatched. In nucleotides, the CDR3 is TGTGCCAGCTCTCGGGGGGGACCGGACTCCTACGAGCAGTACTTC. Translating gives CASSRGGPDSYEQYF.

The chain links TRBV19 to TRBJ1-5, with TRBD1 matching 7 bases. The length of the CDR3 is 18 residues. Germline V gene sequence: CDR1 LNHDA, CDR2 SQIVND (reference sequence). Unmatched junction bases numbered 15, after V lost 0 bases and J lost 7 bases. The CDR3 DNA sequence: TGTGCCAGTAGTATAGACGGCCAGGGGGGTGTGTTTTTACAGCCCCAGCATTTT. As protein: CASSIDGQGGVFLQPQHF.

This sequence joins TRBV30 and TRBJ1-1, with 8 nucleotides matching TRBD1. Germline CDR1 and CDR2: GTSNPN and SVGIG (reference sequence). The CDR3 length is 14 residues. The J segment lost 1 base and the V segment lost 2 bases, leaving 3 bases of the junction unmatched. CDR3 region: CAWSRGTGNTEAFF. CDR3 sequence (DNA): TGTGCCTGGAGTAGGGGGACAGGGAACACTGAAGCTTTCTTT.

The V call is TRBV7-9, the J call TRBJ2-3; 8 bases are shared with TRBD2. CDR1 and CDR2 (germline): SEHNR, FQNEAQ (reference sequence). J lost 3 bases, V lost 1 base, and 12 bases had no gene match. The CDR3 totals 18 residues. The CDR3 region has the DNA TGTGCCAGCAGCTTAGGTTCGGGGGGGCCGGGGGGAACAGATACGCAGTATTTT. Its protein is CASSLGSGGPGGTDTQYF.

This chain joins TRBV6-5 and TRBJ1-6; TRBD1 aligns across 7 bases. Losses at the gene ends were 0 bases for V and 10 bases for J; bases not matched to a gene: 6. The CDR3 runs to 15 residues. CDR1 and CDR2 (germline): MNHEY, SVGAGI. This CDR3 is CASSYSTGSQSPLHF. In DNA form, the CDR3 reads TGTGCCAGCAGTTACTCGACAGGGTCACAATCACCCCTCCACTTT.

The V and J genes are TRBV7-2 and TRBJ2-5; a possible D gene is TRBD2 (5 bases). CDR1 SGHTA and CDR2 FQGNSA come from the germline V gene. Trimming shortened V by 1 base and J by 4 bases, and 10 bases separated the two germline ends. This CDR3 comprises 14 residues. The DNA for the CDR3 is TGTGCCAGCAGCTTAGAAGTGGGGAGAGAGACCCAGTACTTC. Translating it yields CASSLEVGRETQYF.

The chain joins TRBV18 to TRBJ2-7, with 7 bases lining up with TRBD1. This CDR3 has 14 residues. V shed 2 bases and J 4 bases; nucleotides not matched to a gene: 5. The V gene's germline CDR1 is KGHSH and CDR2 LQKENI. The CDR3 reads CASSPGSGQYEQYF. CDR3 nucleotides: TGTGCCAGCTCACCAGGATCGGGACAGTACGAGCAGTACTTC.

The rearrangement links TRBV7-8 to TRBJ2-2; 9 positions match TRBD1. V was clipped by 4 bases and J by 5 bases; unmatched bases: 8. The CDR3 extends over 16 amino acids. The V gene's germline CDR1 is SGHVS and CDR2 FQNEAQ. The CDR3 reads CASSSQIQGATGELFF. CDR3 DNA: TGTGCCAGCAGCTCACAAATACAGGGGGCTACCGGGGAGCTGTTTTTT. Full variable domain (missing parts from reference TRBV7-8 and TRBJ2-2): GAGVSQSPRYKVAKRGQDVALRCDPISGHVSLFWYQQALGQGPEFLTYFQNEAQLDKSGLPSDRFFAERPEGSVSTLKIQRTQQEDSAVYLCASSSQIQGATGELFFGEGSRLTVL.

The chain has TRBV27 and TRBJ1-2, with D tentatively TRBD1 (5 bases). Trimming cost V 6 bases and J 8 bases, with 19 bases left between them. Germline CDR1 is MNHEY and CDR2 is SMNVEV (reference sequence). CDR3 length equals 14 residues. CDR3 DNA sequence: TGTGCCAGCAGAACGGGGGACTTTAAGGGAGGCTACACCTTC. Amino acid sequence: CASRTGDFKGGYTF.

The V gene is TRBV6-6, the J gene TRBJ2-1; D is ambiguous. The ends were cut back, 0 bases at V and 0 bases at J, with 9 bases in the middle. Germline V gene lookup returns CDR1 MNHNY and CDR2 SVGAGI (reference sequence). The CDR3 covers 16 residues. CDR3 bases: TGTGCCAGCAGTTACTCGAGCCAGGCCTCCTACAATGAGCAGTTCTTC. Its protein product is CASSYSSQASYNEQFF.

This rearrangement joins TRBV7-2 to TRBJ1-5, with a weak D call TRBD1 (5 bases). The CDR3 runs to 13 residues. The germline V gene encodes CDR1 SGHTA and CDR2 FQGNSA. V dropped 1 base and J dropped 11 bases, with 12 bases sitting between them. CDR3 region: CASSLEVDRAQHF. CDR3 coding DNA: TGTGCCAGCAGCTTAGAAGTCGACAGAGCCCAGCATTTT.

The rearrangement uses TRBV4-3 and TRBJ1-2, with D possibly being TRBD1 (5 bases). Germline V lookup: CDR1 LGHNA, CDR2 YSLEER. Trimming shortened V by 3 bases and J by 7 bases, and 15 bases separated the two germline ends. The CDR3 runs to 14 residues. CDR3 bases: TGCGCCAGCAGCCACACCGATCGGGGGGGTGGCTACACCTTC. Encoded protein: CASSHTDRGGGYTF.

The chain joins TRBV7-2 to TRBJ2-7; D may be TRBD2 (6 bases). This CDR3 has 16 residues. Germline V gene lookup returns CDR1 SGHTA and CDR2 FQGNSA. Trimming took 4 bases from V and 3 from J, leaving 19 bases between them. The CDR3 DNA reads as TGTGCCAGCAGCTACCGCCGGGACTCAGAACTCTACGAGCAGTACTTC. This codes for CASSYRRDSELYEQYF.

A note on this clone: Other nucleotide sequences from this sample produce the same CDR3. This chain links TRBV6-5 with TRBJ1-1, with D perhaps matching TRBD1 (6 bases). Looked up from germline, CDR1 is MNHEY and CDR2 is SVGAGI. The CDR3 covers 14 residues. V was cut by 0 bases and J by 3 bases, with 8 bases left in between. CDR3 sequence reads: CASSYSRGYTEAFF. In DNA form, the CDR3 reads TGTGCCAGCAGTTACTCCAGGGGATACACTGAAGCTTTCTTT.

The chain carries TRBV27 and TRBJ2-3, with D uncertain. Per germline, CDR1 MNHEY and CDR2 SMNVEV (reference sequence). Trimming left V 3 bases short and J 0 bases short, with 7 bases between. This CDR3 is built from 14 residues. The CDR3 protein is CASSFYGSTDTQYF. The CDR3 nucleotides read TGTGCCAGCAGTTTTTACGGTAGCACAGATACGCAGTATTTT.

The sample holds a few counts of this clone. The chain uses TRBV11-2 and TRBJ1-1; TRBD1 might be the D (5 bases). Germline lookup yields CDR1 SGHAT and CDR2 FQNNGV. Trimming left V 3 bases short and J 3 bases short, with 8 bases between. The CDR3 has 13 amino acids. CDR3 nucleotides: TGTGCCAGCAGCTTCGGGGGATACACTGAAGCTTTCTTT. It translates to CASSFGGYTEAFF.

CDR3 sequence reads: CASSIGRQTEAFF. The DNA for the CDR3 is TGTGCCAGTAGTATAGGGAGACAGACTGAAGCTTTCTTT. V and J are TRBV19 and TRBJ1-1; D might be TRBD1 (5 bases). The germline V gene encodes CDR1 LNHDA and CDR2 SQIVND (reference sequence). The length of the CDR3 is 13 residues. V lost 1 base, J lost 5 bases, and 8 bases lay in between.

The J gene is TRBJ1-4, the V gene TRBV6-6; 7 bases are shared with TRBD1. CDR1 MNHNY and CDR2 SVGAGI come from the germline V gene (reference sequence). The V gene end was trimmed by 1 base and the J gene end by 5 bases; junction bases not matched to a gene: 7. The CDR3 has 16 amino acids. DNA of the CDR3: TGTGCCAGCAGTTACTTCCCCGGCAGGGGGAATGAAAAACTGTTTTTT. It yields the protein CASSYFPGRGNEKLFF.

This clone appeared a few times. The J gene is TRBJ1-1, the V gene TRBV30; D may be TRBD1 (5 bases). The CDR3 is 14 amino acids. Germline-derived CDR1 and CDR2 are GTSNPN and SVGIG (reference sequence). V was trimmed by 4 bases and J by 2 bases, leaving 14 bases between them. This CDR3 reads CAWTLRGVNTEAFF. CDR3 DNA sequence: TGTGCCTGGACTCTGCGGGGCGTTAACACTGAAGCTTTCTTT.

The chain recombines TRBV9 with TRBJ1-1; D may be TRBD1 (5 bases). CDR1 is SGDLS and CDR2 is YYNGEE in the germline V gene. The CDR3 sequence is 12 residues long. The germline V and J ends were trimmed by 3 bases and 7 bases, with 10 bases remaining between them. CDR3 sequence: CASSGQGGEAFF. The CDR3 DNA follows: TGTGCCAGCAGCGGCCAGGGTGGTGAAGCTTTCTTT. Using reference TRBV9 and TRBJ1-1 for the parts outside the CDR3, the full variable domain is DSGVTQTPKHLITATGQRVTLRCSPRSGDLSVYWYQQSLDQGLQFLIQYYNGEERAKGNILERFSAQQFPDLHSELNLSSLELGDSALYFCASSGQGGEAFFGQGTRLTVV.

CDR3: CASPRGGTDTQYF. CDR3 bases: TGTGCCAGTCCTCGGGGAGGCACAGATACGCAGTATTTT. This chain joins TRBV25-1 and TRBJ2-3; D possibly corresponds to TRBD2 (5 bases). The germline V gene has CDR1 MGHDK and CDR2 SYGVNS. CDR3 size: 13 residues. Trimming pared 9 bases from V and 1 base from J, leaving 11 bases between.

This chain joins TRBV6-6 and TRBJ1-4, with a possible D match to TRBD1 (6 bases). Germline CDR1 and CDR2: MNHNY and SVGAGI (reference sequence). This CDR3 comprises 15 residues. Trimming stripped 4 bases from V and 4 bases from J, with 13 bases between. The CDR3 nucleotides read TGTGCCAGCAGTTCCCGACAGGAGAGTAATGAAAAACTGTTTTTT. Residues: CASSSRQESNEKLFF.

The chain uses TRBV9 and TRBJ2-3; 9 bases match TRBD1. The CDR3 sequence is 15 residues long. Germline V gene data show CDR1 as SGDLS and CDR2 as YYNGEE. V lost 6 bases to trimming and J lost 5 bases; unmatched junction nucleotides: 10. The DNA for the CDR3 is TGTGCCAGCACCTTATCTATGGACAGGGGAGATACGCAGTATTTT. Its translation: CASTLSMDRGDTQYF.

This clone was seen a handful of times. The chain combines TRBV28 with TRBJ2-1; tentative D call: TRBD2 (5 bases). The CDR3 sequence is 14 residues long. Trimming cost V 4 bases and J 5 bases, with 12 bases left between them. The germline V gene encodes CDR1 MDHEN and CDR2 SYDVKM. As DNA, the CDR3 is TGTGCCAGCAGTTCCCCCGGAGCGGACAATGAGCAGTTCTTC. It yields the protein CASSSPGADNEQFF.